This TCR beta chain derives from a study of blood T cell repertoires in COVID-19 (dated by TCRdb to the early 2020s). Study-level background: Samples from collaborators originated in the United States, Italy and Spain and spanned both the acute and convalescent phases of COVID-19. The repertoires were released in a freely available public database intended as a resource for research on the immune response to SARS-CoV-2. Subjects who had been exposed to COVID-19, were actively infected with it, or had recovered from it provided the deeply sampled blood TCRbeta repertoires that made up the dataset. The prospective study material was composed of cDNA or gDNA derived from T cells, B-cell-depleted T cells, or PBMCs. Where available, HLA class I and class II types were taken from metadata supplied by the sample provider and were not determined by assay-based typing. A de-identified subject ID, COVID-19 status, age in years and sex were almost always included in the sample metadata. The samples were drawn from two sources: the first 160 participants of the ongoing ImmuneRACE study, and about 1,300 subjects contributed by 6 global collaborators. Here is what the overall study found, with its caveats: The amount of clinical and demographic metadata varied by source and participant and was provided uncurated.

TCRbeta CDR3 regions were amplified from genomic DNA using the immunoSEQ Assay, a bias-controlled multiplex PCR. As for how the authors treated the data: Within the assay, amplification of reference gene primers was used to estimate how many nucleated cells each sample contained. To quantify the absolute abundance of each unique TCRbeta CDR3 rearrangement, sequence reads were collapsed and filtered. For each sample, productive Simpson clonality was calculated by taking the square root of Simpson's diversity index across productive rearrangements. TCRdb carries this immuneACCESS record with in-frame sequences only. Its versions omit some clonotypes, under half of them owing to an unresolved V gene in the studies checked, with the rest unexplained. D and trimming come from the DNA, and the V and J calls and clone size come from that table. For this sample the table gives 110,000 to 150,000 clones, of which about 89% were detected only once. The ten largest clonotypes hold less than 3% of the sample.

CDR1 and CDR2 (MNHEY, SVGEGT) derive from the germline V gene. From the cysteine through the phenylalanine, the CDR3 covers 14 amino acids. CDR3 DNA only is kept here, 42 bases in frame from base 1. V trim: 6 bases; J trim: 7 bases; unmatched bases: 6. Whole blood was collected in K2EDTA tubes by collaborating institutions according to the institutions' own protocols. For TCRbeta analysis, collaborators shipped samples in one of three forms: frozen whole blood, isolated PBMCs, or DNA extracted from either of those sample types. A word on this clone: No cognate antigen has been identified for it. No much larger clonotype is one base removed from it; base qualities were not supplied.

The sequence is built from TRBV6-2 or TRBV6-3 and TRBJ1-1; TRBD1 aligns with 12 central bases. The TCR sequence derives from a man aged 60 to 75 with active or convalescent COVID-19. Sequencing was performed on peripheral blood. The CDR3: CASSGTGGYGEAFF. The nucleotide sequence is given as TGTGCCAGCAGCGGGACAGGGGGCTACGGTGAAGCTTTCTTT.